This TCR beta chain was identified during a study of tumor and adjacent non-tumor tissue in lung cancer. RNA was extracted from bulk tissue without any cell sorting. The normal lung tissue was taken more than 3 cm from the tumor edge. The library came from three nested PCR rounds adapted from ARM-PCR protocols. TCRdb independently ran MiXCR on the multiplex PCR reads; one entry per CDR3 protein. The data contain roughly 67,000 distinct CDR3 sequences, around 82% of them singletons. Looked up from germline, CDR1 is SGDLS and CDR2 is YYNGEE. The V end lost 1 base, the J end lost 2 bases, and 12 bases lay between the germline ends. CDR3 length equals 15 residues.

Specimen: distant non-tumor lung tissue. The receptor was isolated from a man in his sixties with non-small cell lung cancer. The genes are TRBV9 and TRBJ2-5; D is uncertain. The CDR3: CASSVTGGPQETQYF. The CDR3 DNA reads as TGTGCCAGCAGCGTAACGGGTGGACCACAAGAGACCCAGTACTTC.